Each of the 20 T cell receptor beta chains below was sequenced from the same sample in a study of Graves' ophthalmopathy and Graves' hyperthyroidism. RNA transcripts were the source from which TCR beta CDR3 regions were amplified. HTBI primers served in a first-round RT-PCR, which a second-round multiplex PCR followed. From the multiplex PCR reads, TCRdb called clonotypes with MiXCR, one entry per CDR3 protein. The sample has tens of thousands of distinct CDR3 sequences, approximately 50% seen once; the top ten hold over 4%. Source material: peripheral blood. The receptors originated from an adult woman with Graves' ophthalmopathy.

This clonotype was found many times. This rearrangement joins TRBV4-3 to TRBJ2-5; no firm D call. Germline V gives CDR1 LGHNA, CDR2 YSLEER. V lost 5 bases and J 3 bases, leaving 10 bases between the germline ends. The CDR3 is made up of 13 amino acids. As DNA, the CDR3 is TGCGCCAGCAGCTGGGGTAGAGAAGAGACCCAGTACTTC. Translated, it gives CASSWGREETQYF.

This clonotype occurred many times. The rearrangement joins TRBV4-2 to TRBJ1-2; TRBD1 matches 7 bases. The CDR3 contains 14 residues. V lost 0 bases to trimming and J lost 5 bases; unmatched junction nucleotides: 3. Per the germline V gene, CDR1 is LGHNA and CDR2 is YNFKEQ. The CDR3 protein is CASSQDLQGYGYTF. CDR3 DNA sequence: TGTGCCAGCAGCCAAGATTTACAGGGGTATGGCTACACCTTC.

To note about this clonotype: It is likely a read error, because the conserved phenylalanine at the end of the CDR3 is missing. DNA for the CDR3: TGTGCCAGCAGCTCCCGGGACAGGTCGCCCGAGCAGTACCTC. Translated, it gives CASSSRDRSPEQYL. The chain combines TRBV7-1 with TRBJ2-7; TRBD1 agrees at 8 bases. TRBV7-1 carries the ORF label, with uncertain function. V lost 3 bases and J lost 6; bases outside the gene matches: 7. CDR3 size: 14 residues.

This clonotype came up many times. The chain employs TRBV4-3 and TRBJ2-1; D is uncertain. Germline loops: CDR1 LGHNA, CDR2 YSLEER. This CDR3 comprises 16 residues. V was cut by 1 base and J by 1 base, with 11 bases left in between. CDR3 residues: CASSQVQGPSYNEQFF. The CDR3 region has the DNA TGCGCCAGCAGCCAAGTACAAGGACCTTCCTACAATGAGCAGTTCTTC.

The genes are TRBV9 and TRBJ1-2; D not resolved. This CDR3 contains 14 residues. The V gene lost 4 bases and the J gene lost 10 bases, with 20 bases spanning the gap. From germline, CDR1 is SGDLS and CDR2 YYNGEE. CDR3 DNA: TGTGCCAGCAGCCCAGGACTGGGCCTTATGGACTACACCTTC. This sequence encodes CASSPGLGLMDYTF.

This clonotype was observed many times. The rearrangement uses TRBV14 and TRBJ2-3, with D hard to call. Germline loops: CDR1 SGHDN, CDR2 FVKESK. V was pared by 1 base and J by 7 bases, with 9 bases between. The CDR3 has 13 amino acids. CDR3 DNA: TGTGCCAGCAGCCAAGGCAGGATGAATACGCAGTATTTT. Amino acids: CASSQGRMNTQYF.

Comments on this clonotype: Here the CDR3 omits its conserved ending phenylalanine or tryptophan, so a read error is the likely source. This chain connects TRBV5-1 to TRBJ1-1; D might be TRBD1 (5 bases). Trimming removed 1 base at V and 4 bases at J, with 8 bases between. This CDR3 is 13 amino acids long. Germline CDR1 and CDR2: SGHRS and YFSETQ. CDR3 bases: TGCGCCAGCAGCTTGACAGGTCCCACTGAAGCTTTCTTG. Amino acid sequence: CASSLTGPTEAFL.

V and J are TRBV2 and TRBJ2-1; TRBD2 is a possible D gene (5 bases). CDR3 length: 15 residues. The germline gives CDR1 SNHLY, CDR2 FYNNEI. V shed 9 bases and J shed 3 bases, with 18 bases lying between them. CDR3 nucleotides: TGTGCCAGTGGAGAGGGAAGCGGAGACTACAATGAGCAGTTCTTC. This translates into CASGEGSGDYNEQFF.

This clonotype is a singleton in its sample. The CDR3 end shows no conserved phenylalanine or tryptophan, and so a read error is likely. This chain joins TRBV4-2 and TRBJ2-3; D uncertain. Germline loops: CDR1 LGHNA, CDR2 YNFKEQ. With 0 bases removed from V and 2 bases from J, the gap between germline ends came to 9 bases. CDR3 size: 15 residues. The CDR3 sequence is CASSQDVGFTDTQYC. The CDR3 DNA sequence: TGTGCCAGCAGCCAAGATGTCGGGTTCACAGATACGCAGTATTGT.

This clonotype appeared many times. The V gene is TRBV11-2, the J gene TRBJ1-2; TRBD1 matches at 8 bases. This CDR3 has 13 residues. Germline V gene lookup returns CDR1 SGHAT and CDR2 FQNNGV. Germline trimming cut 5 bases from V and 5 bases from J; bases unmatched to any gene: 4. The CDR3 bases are TGTGCCAGCAGCGGGACAGGAGTATATGGCTACACCTTC. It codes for CASSGTGVYGYTF.

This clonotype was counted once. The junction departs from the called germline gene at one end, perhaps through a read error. The CDR3 spells CASSFRGLDTEALF. The CDR3 DNA reads TGCGCCAGCAGCTTCAGGGGACTCGACACTGAAGCCCTCTTT. V gene TRBV5-1 combines with J gene TRBJ1-1; maybe TRBD1 (6 bases). CDR1 and CDR2 (germline): SGHRS, YFSETQ. CDR3 length: 14 residues.

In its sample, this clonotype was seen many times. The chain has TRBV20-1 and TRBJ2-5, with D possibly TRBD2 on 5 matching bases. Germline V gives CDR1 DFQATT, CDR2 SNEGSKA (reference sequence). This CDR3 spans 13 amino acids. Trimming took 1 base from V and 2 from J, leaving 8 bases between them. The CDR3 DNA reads TGCAGTGCTAGAGGAGGGAATCAAGAGACCCAGTACTTC. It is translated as CSARGGNQETQYF.

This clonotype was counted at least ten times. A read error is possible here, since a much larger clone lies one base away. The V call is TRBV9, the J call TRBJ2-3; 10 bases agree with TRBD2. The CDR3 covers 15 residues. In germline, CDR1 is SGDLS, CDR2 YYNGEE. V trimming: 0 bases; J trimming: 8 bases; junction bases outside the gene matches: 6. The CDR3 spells CASSVALAGAGTQYF. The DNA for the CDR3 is TGTGCCAGCAGCGTAGCTCTAGCGGGAGCAGGTACGCAGTATTTT.

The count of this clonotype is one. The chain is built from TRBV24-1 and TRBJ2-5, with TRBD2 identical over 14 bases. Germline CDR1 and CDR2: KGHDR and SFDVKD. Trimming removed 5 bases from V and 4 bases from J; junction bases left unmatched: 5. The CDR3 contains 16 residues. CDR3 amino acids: CATSGPGLAGVETQYF. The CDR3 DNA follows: TGTGCCACCAGTGGCCCGGGACTAGCGGGAGTAGAGACCCAGTACTTC.

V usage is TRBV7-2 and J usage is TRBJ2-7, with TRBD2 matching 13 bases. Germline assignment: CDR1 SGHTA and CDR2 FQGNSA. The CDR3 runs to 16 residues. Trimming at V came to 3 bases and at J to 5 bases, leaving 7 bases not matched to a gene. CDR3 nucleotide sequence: TGTGCCAGCAGCTTTACTAGCGGGAGGGCCGAGGACGAGCAGTACTTC. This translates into CASSFTSGRAEDEQYF.

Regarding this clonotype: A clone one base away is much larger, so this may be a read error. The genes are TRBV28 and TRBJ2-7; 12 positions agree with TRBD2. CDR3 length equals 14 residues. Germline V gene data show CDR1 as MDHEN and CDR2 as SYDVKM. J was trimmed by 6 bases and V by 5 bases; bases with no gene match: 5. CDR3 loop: CASSTSGLAGEQYF. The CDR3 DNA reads TGTGCCAGCAGTACCTCGGGACTAGCGGGCGAGCAGTACTTC.

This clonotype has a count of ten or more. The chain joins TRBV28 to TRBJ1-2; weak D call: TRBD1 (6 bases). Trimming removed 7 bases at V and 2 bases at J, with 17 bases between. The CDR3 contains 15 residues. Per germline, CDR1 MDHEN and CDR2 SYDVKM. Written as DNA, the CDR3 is TGTGCCAGCACCCTTCCGGGACAAGAAAACTATGGCTACACCTTC. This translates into CASTLPGQENYGYTF.

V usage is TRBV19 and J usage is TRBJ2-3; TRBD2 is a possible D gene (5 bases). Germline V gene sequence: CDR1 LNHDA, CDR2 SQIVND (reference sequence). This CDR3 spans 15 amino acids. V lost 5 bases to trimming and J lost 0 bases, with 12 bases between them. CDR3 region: CASSGSSTSTDTQYF. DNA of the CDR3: TGTGCCAGTAGTGGGAGTTCAACTAGCACAGATACGCAGTATTTT.

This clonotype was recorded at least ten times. The CDR3 protein is CASSPWGANQPQHF. The CDR3 nucleotides are TGTGCCAGCAGCCCATGGGGGGCTAATCAGCCCCAGCATTTT. The chain joins TRBV6-2 or TRBV6-3 to TRBJ1-5; possible D gene TRBD1, 6 bases. This CDR3 contains 14 residues. Trimming removed 6 bases at V and 4 bases at J, with 13 bases between. Germline loops: CDR1 MNHEY, CDR2 SVGEGT.

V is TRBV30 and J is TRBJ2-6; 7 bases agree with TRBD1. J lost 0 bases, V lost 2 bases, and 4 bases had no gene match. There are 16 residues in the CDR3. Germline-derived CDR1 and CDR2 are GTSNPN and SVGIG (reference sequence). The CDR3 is CAWSSQGVSGANVLTF. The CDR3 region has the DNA TGTGCCTGGAGTTCCCAGGGGGTCTCTGGGGCCAACGTCCTGACTTTC.